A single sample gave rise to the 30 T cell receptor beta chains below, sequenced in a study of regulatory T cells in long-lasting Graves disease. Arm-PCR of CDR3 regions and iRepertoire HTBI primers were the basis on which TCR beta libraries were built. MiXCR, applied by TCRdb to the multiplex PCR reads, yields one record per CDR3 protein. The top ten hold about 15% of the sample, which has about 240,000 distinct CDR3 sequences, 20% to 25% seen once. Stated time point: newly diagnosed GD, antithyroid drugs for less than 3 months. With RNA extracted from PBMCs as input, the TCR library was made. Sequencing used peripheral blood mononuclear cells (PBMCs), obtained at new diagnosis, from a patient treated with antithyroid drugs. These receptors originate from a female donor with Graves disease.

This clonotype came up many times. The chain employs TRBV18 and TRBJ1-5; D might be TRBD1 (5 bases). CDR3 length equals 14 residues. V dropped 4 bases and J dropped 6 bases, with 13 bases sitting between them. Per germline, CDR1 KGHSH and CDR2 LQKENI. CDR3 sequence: CASSLGGGSQPQHF. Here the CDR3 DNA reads TGTGCCAGCTCACTCGGGGGGGGAAGTCAGCCCCAGCATTTT.

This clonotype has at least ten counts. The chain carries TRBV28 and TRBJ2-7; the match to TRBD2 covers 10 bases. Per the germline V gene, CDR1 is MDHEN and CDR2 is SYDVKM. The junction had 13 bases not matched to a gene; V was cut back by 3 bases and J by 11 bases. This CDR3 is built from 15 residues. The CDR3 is CASSLSGTSAPSEYF. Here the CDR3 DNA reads TGTGCCAGCAGTTTGTCCGGGACTAGCGCCCCGTCGGAGTACTTC. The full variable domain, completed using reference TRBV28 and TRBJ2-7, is DVKVTQSSRYLVKRTGEKVFLECVQDMDHENMFWYRQDPGLGLRLIYFSYDVKMKEKGDIPEGYSVSREKKERFSLILESASTNQTSMYLCASSLSGTSAPSEYFGPGTRLTVT.

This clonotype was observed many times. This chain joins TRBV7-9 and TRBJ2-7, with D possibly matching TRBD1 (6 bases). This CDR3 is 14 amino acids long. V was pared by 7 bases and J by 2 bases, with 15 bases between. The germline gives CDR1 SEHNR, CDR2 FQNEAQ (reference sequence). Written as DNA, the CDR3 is TGTGCCAGCACACAAACAGGGCTCGCCTACGAGCAGTACTTC. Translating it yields CASTQTGLAYEQYF.

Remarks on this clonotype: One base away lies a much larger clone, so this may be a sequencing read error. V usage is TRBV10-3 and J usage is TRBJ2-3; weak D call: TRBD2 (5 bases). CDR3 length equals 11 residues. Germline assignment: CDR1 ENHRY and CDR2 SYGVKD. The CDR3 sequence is CAIRERDMQYF. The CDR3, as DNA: TGTGCCATCAGAGAGAGGGATATGCAGTATTTT.

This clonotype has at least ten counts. CDR3 region: CASKTGNEKLFF. The CDR3 DNA is TGTGCCAGCAAGACAGGGAACGAAAAACTGTTTTTT. The chain combines TRBV2 with TRBJ1-4; 7 bases fit TRBD1. The junction had 4 bases not matched to a gene; V was cut back by 7 bases and J by 8 bases. The CDR3 spans 12 residues. Germline CDR1 and CDR2: SNHLY and FYNNEI. Drawing the rest from reference TRBV2 and TRBJ1-4, the complete variable domain is EPEVTQTPSHQVTQMGQEVILRCVPISNHLYFYWYRQILGQKVEFLVSFYNNEISEKSEIFDDQFSVERPDGSNFTLKIRSTKLEDSAMYFCASKTGNEKLFFGSGTQLSVL.

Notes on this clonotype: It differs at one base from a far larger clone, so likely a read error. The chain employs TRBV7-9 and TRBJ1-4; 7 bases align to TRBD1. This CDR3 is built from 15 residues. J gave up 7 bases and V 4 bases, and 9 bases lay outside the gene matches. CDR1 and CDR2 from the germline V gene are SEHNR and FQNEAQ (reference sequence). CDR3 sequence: CASSSLRGRGEKLFF. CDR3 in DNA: TGTGCCAGCAGCTCATTGAGGGGGCGGGGTGAAAAACTGTTTTTT.

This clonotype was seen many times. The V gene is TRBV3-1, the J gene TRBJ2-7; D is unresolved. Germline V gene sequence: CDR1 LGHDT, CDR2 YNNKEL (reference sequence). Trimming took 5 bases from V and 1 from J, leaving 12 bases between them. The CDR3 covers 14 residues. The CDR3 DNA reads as TGTGCCAGCAGCTTATGGACGGCATCCTACGAGCAGTACTTC. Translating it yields CASSLWTASYEQYF.

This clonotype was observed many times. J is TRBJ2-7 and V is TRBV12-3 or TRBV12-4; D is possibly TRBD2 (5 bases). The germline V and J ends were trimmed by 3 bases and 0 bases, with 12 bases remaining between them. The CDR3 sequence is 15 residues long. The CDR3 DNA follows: TGTGCCAGCAGTTTTGGGCCGGGGAGCTCCTACGAGCAGTACTTC. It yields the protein CASSFGPGSSYEQYF.

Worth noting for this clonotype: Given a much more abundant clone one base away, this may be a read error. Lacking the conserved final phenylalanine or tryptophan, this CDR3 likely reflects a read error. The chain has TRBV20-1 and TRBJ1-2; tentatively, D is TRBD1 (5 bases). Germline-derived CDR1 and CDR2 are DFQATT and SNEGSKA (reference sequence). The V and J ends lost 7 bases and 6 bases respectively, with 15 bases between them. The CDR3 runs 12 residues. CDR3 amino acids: CSVGGGTDGYTS. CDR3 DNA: TGCAGTGTCGGGGGTGGCACCGATGGCTACACCTCC.

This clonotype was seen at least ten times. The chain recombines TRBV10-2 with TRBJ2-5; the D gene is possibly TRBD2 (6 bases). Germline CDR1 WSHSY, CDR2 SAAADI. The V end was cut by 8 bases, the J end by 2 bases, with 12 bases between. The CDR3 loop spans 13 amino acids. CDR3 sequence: CASLRGGQETQYF. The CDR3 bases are TGCGCCAGCCTGCGGGGAGGTCAAGAGACCCAGTACTTC.

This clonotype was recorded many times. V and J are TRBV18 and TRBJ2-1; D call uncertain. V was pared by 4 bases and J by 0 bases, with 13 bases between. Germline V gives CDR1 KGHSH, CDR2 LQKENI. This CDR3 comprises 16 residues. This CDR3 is CASSLYSSDSYNEQFF. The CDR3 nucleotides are TGTGCCAGCTCACTTTACAGTTCAGACTCCTACAATGAGCAGTTCTTC.

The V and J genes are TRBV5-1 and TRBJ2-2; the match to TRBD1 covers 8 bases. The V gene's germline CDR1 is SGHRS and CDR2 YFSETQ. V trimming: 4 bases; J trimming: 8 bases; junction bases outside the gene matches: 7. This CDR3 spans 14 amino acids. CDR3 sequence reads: CASSPRTGMGELFF. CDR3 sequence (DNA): TGCGCCAGCAGCCCAAGGACAGGGATGGGGGAGCTGTTTTTT. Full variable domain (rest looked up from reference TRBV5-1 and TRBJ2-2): KAGVTQTPRYLIKTRGQQVTLSCSPISGHRSVSWYQQTPGQGLQFLFEYFSETQRNKGNFPGRFSGRQFSNSRSEMNVSTLELGDSALYLCASSPRTGMGELFFGEGSRLTVL.

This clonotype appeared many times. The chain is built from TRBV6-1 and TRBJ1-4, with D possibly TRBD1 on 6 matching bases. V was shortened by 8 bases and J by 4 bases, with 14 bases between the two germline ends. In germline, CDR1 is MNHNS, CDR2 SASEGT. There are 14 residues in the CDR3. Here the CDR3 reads CASGRSGVNEKLFF. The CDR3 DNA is TGTGCCAGCGGGAGATCAGGGGTTAATGAAAAACTGTTTTTT.

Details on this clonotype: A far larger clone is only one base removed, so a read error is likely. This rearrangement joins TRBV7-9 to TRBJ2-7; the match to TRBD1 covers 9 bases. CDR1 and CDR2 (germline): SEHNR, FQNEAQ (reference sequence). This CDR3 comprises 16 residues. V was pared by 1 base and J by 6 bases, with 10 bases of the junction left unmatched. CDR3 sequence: CASSLDPETGGREQYF. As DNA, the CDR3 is TGTGCCAGCAGCTTAGACCCCGAGACAGGGGGTCGCGAGCAGTACTTC.

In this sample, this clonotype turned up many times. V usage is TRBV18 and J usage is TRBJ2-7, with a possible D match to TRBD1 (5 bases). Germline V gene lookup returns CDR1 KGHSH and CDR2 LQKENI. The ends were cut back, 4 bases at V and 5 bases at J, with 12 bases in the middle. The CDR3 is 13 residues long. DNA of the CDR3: TGTGCCAGCTCACGTCAGCAGGGCCACGAGCAGTACTTC. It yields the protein CASSRQQGHEQYF.

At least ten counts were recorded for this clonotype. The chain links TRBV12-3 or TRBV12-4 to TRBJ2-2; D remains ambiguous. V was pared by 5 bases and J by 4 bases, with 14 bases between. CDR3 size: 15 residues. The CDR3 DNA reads TGTGCCAGCAGTCTCCGAGAAGGGCCCACCGGGGAGCTGTTTTTT. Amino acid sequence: CASSLREGPTGELFF.

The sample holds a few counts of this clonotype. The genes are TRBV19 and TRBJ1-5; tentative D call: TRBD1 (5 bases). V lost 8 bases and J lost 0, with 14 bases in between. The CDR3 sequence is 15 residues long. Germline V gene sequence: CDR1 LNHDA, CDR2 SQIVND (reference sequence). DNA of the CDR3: TGTGCCAGTGCAGGGACTAGTTATAGCAATCAGCCCCAGCATTTT. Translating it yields CASAGTSYSNQPQHF.

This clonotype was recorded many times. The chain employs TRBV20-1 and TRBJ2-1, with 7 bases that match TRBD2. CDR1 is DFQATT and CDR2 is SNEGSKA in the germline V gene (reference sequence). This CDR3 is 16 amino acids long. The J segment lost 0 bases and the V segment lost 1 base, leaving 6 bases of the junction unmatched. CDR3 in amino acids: CSARAPGGSSYNEQFF. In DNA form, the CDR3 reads TGCAGTGCTAGAGCTCCCGGGGGGAGCTCCTACAATGAGCAGTTCTTC.

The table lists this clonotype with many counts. Here the CDR3 reads CASSLAITDTQYF. DNA of the CDR3: TGTGCCAGCAGCTTAGCGATCACAGATACGCAGTATTTT. The chain has TRBV7-9 and TRBJ2-3, with D unclear. CDR1 and CDR2 (germline): SEHNR, FQNEAQ (reference sequence). Trimming shortened V by 0 bases and J by 2 bases, and 3 bases separated the two germline ends. The CDR3 extends over 13 amino acids.

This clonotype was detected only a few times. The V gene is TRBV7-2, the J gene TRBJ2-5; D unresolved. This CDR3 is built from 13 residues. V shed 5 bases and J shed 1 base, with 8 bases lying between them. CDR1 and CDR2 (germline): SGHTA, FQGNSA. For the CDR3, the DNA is TGTGCCAGCAGCCGACACCCCCAAGAGACCCAGTACTTC. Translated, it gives CASSRHPQETQYF.

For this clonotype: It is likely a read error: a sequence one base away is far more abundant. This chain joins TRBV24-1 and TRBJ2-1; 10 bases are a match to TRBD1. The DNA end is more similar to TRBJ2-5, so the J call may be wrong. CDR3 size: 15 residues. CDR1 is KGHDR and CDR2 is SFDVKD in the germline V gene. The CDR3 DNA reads TGTGCCACCAGTGAGGCAGGGACAGGGGACGAGGCCCAGTACTTC. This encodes CATSEAGTGDEAQYF.

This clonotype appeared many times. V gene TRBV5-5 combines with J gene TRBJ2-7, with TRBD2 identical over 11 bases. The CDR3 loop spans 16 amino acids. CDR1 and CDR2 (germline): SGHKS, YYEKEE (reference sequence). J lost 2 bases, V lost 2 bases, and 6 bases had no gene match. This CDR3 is CASSLGLAGFAYEQYF. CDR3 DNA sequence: TGTGCCAGCAGCTTAGGACTAGCGGGTTTCGCCTACGAGCAGTACTTC.

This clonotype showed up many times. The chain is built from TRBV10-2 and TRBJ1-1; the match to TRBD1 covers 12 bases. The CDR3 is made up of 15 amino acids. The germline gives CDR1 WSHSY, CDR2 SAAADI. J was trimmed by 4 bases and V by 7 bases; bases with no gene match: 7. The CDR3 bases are TGCGCCAGCAAGGGGACAGGGGGCGTCGGCACTGAAGCTTTCTTT. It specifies CASKGTGGVGTEAFF.

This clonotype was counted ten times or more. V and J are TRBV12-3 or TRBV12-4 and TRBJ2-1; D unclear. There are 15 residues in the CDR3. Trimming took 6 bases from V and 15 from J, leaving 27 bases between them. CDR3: CASSLRALAQQVPFF. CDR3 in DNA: TGTGCCAGCAGCCTCCGGGCTCTTGCGCAACAAGTCCCGTTCTTC.

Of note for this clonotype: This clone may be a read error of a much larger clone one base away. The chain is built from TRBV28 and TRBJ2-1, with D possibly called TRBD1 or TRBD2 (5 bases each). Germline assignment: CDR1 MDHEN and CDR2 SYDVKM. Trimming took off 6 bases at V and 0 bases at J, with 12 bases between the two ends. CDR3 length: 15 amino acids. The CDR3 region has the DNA TGTGCCAGCAGCCGGGACCTGAGCTCCTACAATGAGCAGTTCTTC. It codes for CASSRDLSSYNEQFF.

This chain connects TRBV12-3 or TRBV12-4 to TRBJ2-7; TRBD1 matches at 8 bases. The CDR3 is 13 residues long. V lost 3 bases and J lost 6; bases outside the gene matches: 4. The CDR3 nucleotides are TGTGCCAGCAGTTTTGGACAGGGATCCGAGCAGTACTTC. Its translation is CASSFGQGSEQYF.

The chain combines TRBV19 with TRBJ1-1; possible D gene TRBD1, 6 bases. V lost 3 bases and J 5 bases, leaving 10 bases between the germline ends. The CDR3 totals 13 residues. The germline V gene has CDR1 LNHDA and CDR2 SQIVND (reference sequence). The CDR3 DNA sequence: TGTGCCAGTAGTATGAGGGGGGAGACTGAAGCTTTCTTT. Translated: CASSMRGETEAFF.

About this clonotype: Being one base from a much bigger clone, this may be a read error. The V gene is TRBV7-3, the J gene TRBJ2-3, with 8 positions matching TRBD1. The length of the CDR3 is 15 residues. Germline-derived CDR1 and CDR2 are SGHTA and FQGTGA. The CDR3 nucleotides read TGTGCCAGCAACCAAAATGGGCTCGGGACAGGTACGCAGTATTTT. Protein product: CASNQNGLGTGTQYF.

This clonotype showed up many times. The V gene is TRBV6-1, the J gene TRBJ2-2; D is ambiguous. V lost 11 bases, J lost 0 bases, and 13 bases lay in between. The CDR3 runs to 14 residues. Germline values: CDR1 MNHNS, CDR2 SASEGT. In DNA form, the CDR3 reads TGTGCCGCCACGGCTTCCGCGAACACCGGGGAGCTGTTTTTT. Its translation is CAATASANTGELFF.

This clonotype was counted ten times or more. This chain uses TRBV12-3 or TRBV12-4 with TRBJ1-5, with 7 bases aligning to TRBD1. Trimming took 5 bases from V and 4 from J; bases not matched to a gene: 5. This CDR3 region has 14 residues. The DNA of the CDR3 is TGTGCCAGCAGTCGGGACAGACAGAATCAGCCCCAGCATTTT. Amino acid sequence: CASSRDRQNQPQHF.